This T cell receptor (beta chain) was sequenced during a study of blood T cell repertoires in COVID-19. Looking at the study overall: T cells, B-cell-depleted T cells, or PBMCs supplied cDNA or gDNA.

V shed 5 bases, J shed 1 base, and the junction held 15 bases outside the gene matches. Germline assignment: CDR1 SGHAT and CDR2 FQNNGV. This CDR3 is built from 19 residues. Assay used: immunoSEQ multiplex PCR; TCRdb lists only in-frame clones, some missing. The data show 120,000 or so clones, 80% seen once. This clonotype was obtained from a human donor in a cohort sampled during active COVID-19. The source material was peripheral blood. The chain joins TRBV11-2 to TRBJ1-1; 11 bases are a match to TRBD1. The CDR3 DNA reads as TGTGCCAGCAGCGTCGGGACAGGGGGTGTCTCCTGGGAGAACACTGAAGCTTTCTTT. This gives the protein CASSVGTGGVSWENTEAFF.